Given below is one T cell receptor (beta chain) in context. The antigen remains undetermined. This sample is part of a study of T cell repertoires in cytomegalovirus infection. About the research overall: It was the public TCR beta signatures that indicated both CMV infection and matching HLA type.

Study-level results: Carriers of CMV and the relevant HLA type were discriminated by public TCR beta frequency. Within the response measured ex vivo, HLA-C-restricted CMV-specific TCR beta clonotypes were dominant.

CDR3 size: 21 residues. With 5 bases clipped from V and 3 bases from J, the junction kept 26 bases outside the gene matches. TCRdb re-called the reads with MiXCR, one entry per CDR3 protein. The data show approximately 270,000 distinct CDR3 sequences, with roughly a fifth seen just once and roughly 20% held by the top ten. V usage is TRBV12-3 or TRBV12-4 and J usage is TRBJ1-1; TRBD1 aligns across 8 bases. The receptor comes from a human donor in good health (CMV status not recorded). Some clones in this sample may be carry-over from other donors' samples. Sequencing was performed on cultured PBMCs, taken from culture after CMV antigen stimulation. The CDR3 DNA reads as TGTGCCAGCAGTCCACCGAACCGACGGGCGACAGGGGTTTTCTTGGACACTGAAGCTTTCTTT. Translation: CASSPPNRRATGVFLDTEAFF.